The source of this T cell receptor (beta chain) is a study of blood T cells in healthy people across ages. V trimming: 0 bases; J trimming: 6 bases; junction bases outside the gene matches: 8. The CDR3 has 16 residues. Germline V gene sequence: CDR1 KGHSH, CDR2 LQKENI. Findings of the study overall: Older age coincided with a roughly linear decline in TCR beta diversity per million T cells.

Using a J-beta primer mix together with a sample-barcoded 5' primer, a second PCR was run for roughly 6 to 11 cycles. TCRdb ran MiXCR on the 5' RACE reads and lists one entry per CDR3 protein. Of 730,000 or so distinct CDR3 sequences detected, roughly 47% appear once; the ten largest clones hold 20% to 25%. Note on this clonotype: The antigen is not known.

The sample comprised blood. This TCR came from a woman aged 55-75 years in good health. V is TRBV18 and J is TRBJ2-1; 7 bases agree with TRBD2. The DNA for the CDR3 is TGTGCCAGCTCACCACCGGCGCGGGCTAGCGGCAATGAGCAGTTCTTC. Its protein is CASSPPARASGNEQFF.